The present TCR beta chain was sequenced within a study of OX40 agonist ivuxolimab in advanced cancers. Overall study results and limits: Among the lowest peripheral clonal expansion occurred in 0.1-3.0 mg/kg partial responders.

This clone was observed a single time. Its specificity is not known. The assay was immunoSEQ multiplex PCR, and TCRdb's table has in-frame clones only and misses some. This sample yields 65,000 or so clones, of which 90% to 95% are seen a single time; around an eighth belongs to the top ten. The specimen comprised CD4+ or CD8+ T cells sorted from blood, sampled in a trial of the OX40 agonist ivuxolimab. This receptor was identified in an adult with an advanced solid tumor such as melanoma, head and neck, liver or kidney cancer.

Here the CDR3 reads CASSSTGTFSYNEQFF. DNA for the CDR3: TGTGCCAGCAGCTCCACCGGGACATTCTCCTACAATGAGCAGTTCTTC. This chain links TRBV11-2 with TRBJ2-1, with a possible D match to TRBD1 (6 bases). V lost 4 bases and J lost 0, with 13 bases in between. The CDR3 extends over 16 amino acids. Germline V CDR1 and CDR2: SGHAT, FQNNGV.